Listed below are T cell receptor beta chains from one sample, sequenced in a study of blood T cell repertoires in COVID-19. This table comes from immunoSEQ multiplex PCR, and its TCRdb copy is limited to in-frame clones, with some not included. The table has hundreds of thousands of clones, under 95% seen once. The sample comprised peripheral blood. The source is a woman between 18 and 30 years old who had recovered from COVID-19. The CDR3 runs from the conserved cysteine through the conserved F or W. Each record gives: J gene, V gene, CDR3 protein.

>TRBJ2-1|TRBV11-2
CASSLDLAGGGYNEQFF
>TRBJ1-6|TRBV7-9
CASSLTGGWDNSPLHF
>TRBJ1-1|TRBV5-6
CASSLVTGPLLNTEAFF
>TRBJ2-1|TRBV24-1
CATSDLVLWPMGTSGGKQFF
>TRBJ2-2|TRBV7-9
CASSSTDSGSNTGELFF
>TRBJ2-3|TRBV29-1
CSVGSSGTSTDTQYF
>TRBJ1-1|TRBV7-9
CASSLGGMGRTEAFF
>TRBJ2-3|TRBV27
CASSPGWGQGGDTQYF
>TRBJ2-3|TRBV4-3
CASSLRSSSTDTQYF
>TRBJ1-1|TRBV10-3
CAIRQAGKNTEAFF
>TRBJ1-1|TRBV3-1/TRBV3-2
CASSPGTAEAFF
>TRBJ2-1|TRBV2
CASSTSRSGSSYNEQFF
>TRBJ2-2|TRBV19
CASSIDPSGDNTGELFF
>TRBJ1-5|TRBV29-1
CSVRQGDLDQPQHF
>TRBJ1-2|TRBV14
CASSQAPYSYGYTF
>TRBJ1-2|TRBV6-5
CASRTDRTTAGYTF
>TRBJ2-1|TRBV6-5
CASFLPPNEQFF
>TRBJ1-2|TRBV6-5
CASRVGNRGNYGYTF
>TRBJ1-2|TRBV5-6
CASSLSPGQANYGYTF
>TRBJ2-1|TRBV28
CASNPLAGSYNEQFF
>TRBJ1-6|TRBV7-2
CASRSPTGLNSPLHF
>TRBJ1-1|TRBV6-2/TRBV6-3
CASSYPRQLLNTEAFF
>TRBJ1-2|TRBV9
CASSPPQANYGYTF
>TRBJ2-5|TRBV7-2
CASSPRLAGGSQETQYF
>TRBJ2-3|TRBV24-1
CATREGGTDTQYF
>TRBJ1-4|TRBV3-1/TRBV3-2
CASTDRAVDEKLFF
>TRBJ1-5|TRBV19
CASTTRDTISNQPQHF
>TRBJ1-2|TRBV3-1/TRBV3-2
CASSQGQKVHGYTF